These T cell receptor beta chains were read from a single sample in a study of cytomegalovirus exposure and HLA in healthy donors. This table comes from immunoSEQ multiplex PCR, and its TCRdb copy is limited to in-frame clones, with some not included. Of around 170,000 clones detected, roughly 77% appear once; the ten largest clones hold 1%. The material sequenced was PBMCs. Receptor source: a woman aged 45-59 years in good health and CMV-seropositive. CDR3s include the opening cysteine and the closing phenylalanine or tryptophan. Each record gives: clone size, V gene, J gene, D gene, CDR3 DNA, CDR3 protein. A D gene is named only where the DNA matches it firmly. Only some rows state a clone size, as once, few, many or a class for expanded clones.

>.|TRBV7-2|TRBJ1-3|TRBD1
TGTGCCAGCAGCGGCGAGGGACAGGGGCGAAACACCATATATTTT
CASSGEGQGRNTIYF
>.|TRBV19|TRBJ2-2|.
TGTGCCAGCGAATTAGGGGCCCACACCGGGGAGCTGTTTTTT
CASELGAHTGELFF
>.|TRBV5-5|TRBJ1-1|.
TGTGCCAGCAGCTTGGGGGGTGTACTAGCCACTGAAGCTTTCTTT
CASSLGGVLATEAFF
>.|TRBV15|TRBJ2-2|.
TGTGCCACCAGCAGAGCCGGTCCGGGGGCCGGGGAGCTGTTTTTT
CATSRAGPGAGELFF
>.|TRBV5-4|TRBJ2-7|.
TGTGCCAGCAGCTTTGCGGGATCTTACGAGCAGTACTTC
CASSFAGSYEQYF
>.|TRBV5-1|TRBJ2-7|.
TGCGCCAGCAGCCCCGATGCGGGGACCTACGAGCAGTACTTC
CASSPDAGTYEQYF
>.|TRBV21-1|TRBJ2-3|.
TGTGCCAGCAGCAAAGTAACTAGCGTTTCGACAGATACGCAGTATTTT
CASSKVTSVSTDTQYF
>once|TRBV5-4|TRBJ2-1|.
TGTGCCAGCAGCCTGGTAGGGGATGAGCAGTTCTTC
CASSLVGDEQFF
>.|TRBV28|TRBJ1-5|.
TGTGCCAGCAGCTTCTTGCCGGGGGTCCCCAATCAGCCCCAGCATTTT
CASSFLPGVPNQPQHF
>.|TRBV11-2|TRBJ1-3|.
TGTGCCAGCAGCCTGACCCTCAGCAGGGCCGGAAACACCATATATTTT
CASSLTLSRAGNTIYF
>few|TRBV7-9|TRBJ2-2|.
TGTTCCAGCAGCTTAGTTCGGTCCAGGCCCCCCGGGGAGCTGTTTTTT
CSSSLVRSRPPGELFF
>.|TRBV7-2|TRBJ1-5|.
TGTGCCAGCAGCTCGGACAGCAGACATGGGCCCCAGCATTTT
CASSSDSRHGPQHF
>.|TRBV7-8|TRBJ2-7|.
TGTGCCAGCAGCTTAGGATCCCCCACAGGGATCTACGAGCAGTACTTC
CASSLGSPTGIYEQYF
>.|TRBV27|TRBJ1-2|TRBD1
TGTGCCAGCAGTTTCGTAACAGGGGGCAATGGCTACACCTTC
CASSFVTGGNGYTF
>.|TRBV7-8|TRBJ1-4|.
TGTGCCAGCAGCTTAGCGCGTGTTGTCCAGAGGACTAATGAAAAACTGTTTTTT
CASSLARVVQRTNEKLFF
>.|TRBV6-1|TRBJ2-1|.
TGTGCCAGCAGTGAACAACCGGCCGACACCTACAATGAGCAGTTCTTC
CASSEQPADTYNEQFF
>.|TRBV9|TRBJ2-1|TRBD2
TGTGCCAGCAGCGTAGTAGGTAGCGGGGGATACAATGAGCAGTTCTTC
CASSVVGSGGYNEQFF
>.|TRBV10-3|TRBJ1-4|TRBD1
TGTGCCATCAGTCGGGGGACAGGGACTGAAAAACTGTTTTTT
CAISRGTGTEKLFF
>.|TRBV7-2|TRBJ2-5|TRBD2
TGTGCCAGCAGCTGGCGGACTAGCGGACAAGAGACCCAGTACTTC
CASSWRTSGQETQYF
>.|TRBV7-3|TRBJ1-2|TRBD1
TGTGCCAGCAGCATACAGGGGAATTATGGCTACACCTTC
CASSIQGNYGYTF
>.|TRBV14|TRBJ2-5|.
TGTGCCAGCAGCCAAGATCGCCGGTTCATCGGGACCCAGTACTTC
CASSQDRRFIGTQYF
>few|TRBV29-1|TRBJ2-7|.
TGCAGCGTTGAAGAAGTGGCGGGGGCTTTTGACGAGCAGTACTTC
CSVEEVAGAFDEQYF
>.|TRBV6-1|TRBJ1-5|.
TGTGCCAGCAGGGGGGAGGGGCAGCCCCAGCATTTT
CASRGEGQPQHF
>.|TRBV29-1|TRBJ2-1|.
TGCAGCGGAACACAGGGCATTGAGCAGTTCTTC
CSGTQGIEQFF
>.|TRBV10-3|TRBJ1-1|.
TGTGCCATTAACCACAGCGGAAGTGAAGCTTTCTTT
CAINHSGSEAFF
>.|TRBV27|TRBJ1-2|TRBD1
TGTGCCAGCGCCCCGGTGGGGACAGGGGGCGGTGGCTACACCTTC
CASAPVGTGGGGYTF
>.|TRBV7-9|TRBJ2-2|.
TGTGCCAGCTCCGGGGTTATCGGGGAGCTGTTTTTT
CASSGVIGELFF
>.|TRBV6-5|TRBJ2-3|.
TGTGCCAGCATGACGGGGGTGGGTACAGATACGCAGTATTTT
CASMTGVGTDTQYF
>.|TRBV30|TRBJ2-5|.
TGTGCCCATGGACATAGGGGTGGCCAAGAGACCCAGTACTTC
CAHGHRGGQETQYF
>few|TRBV5-1|TRBJ2-3|.
TGCGCCACCTCTCGGGACTCCAACACAGATACGCAGTATTTT
CATSRDSNTDTQYF
>.|TRBV21-1|TRBJ2-6|.
TGTGCCAGCAGGCGTTCCTACCCGCTCTCTGGGGCCAACGTCCTGACTTTC
CASRRSYPLSGANVLTF
>.|TRBV28|TRBJ2-5|TRBD2
TGTGCCAGCAGTTTATTACCGAGACTAGCGGGAGGGCACCAAGAGACCCAGTACTTC
CASSLLPRLAGGHQETQYF
>few|TRBV5-6|TRBJ2-2|TRBD2
TGTGCCAGCACTCCCAGGGGACTAGCGGACGGGGAGCTGTTTTTT
CASTPRGLADGELFF
>.|TRBV27|TRBJ2-5|TRBD1
TGTGCCAGCAGTTTAAACAGGGGAACCCAAGGGACCCAGTACTTC
CASSLNRGTQGTQYF
>.|TRBV14|TRBJ1-2|.
TGTGCCAGCAGAATCACAGGGAAGCGGGGCTACACCTTC
CASRITGKRGYTF
>.|TRBV7-2|TRBJ1-2|.
TGTGCCAGCAGCTTTACAGTGGCAGGGGATGGCTACACCTTC
CASSFTVAGDGYTF
>.|TRBV5-1|TRBJ2-5|.
TGCGCCAGCAGCCTCGCGGCTCCCCAAGAGACCCAGTACTTC
CASSLAAPQETQYF
>.|TRBV20-1|TRBJ1-2|.
TGCAGGTCGACAGTCAACTATGGCTACACCTTC
CRSTVNYGYTF
>.|TRBV7-2|TRBJ2-1|TRBD1
TGTGCCAGCAGCCTAAGAAGGACAGGGCTCTACAATGAGCAGTTCTTC
CASSLRRTGLYNEQFF
>once|TRBV5-8|TRBJ2-7|TRBD1
TGTGCCAGCAGACCCGGGACAGCGGCCCGGGAGCAGTACTTC
CASRPGTAAREQYF
>.|TRBV27|TRBJ2-7|TRBD2
TGTGCCAGCAGACACCCGGGGGGGATCCAGGGCTCCTACGAGCAGTACTTC
CASRHPGGIQGSYEQYF
>.|TRBV5-4|TRBJ2-7|TRBD2
TGTGCCAGCAAACTCGGTAGTAGCGGGGGCTCCTACGAGCAGTACTTC
CASKLGSSGGSYEQYF
>.|TRBV4-1|TRBJ1-2|TRBD1
TGCGCCAGCAGCCAAGATAAAGGACAGGACTATGGCTACACCTTC
CASSQDKGQDYGYTF
>.|TRBV14|TRBJ1-2|TRBD1
TGTGCCAGCAGCGGGACGGGACAGGGTTTTTGGGGCTACACCTTC
CASSGTGQGFWGYTF
>few|TRBV5-6|TRBJ1-4|.
TGTGCCAGCAGCTTGTTTCGGGGGGAAGGAACTAATGAAAAACTGTTTTTT
CASSLFRGEGTNEKLFF
>once|TRBV9|TRBJ2-5|TRBD2
TGTGCCAGCAGCGTAGGCGCCGTAGGGGCGGGGGGGGGAGAGACCCAGTACTTC
CASSVGAVGAGGGETQYF
>.|TRBV7-2|TRBJ1-3|.
TGTGCCAGCAGCTCTAACAGGGTGCTCTCTGGAAACACCATATATTTT
CASSSNRVLSGNTIYF
>.|TRBV27|TRBJ2-7|TRBD2
TGTGCCGTAGGGCAGGGTTCTACTAGCGGGGGCTACGAGCAGTACTTC
CAVGQGSTSGGYEQYF
>.|TRBV7-9|TRBJ2-3|.
TGTGCCAGCAGCTTAGGCGGGTCGGAGGGAGGAAGCACAGATACGCAGTATTTT
CASSLGGSEGGSTDTQYF
>.|TRBV7-9|TRBJ1-2|.
TGTTCCAGCAGCTTACAGGGTTCTAACTATGGCTACACCTTC
CSSSLQGSNYGYTF
>few|TRBV27|TRBJ2-7|TRBD1
TGTGCCAGCGGACCGGACAGGGTTCACGAGCAGTACTTC
CASGPDRVHEQYF
>.|TRBV5-1|TRBJ2-7|.
TGCGCCAGCAGCTACGACCGGGAGACCTACGAGCAGTACTTC
CASSYDRETYEQYF
>few|TRBV5-1|TRBJ2-7|.
TGCGCCAGCAGCTTGGCCAACCGGGACATCTACGAGCAGTACTTC
CASSLANRDIYEQYF
>.|TRBV11-2|TRBJ2-5|.
TGTGCCAGCAGCCCATCCCAGGAGACCCAGTACTTC
CASSPSQETQYF
>.|TRBV7-6|TRBJ1-2|.
TGTGCCAGTAGTCCTGTTCTGGGCTATGTCTACACCTTC
CASSPVLGYVYTF
>once|TRBV5-6|TRBJ2-7|TRBD1
TGTGCCAGCAGCTCGAGACAGGGGCCCTACGAGCAGTACTTC
CASSSRQGPYEQYF
>.|TRBV18|TRBJ1-4|TRBD1
TGTGCCAGCTCAACGGGACAGGCAACTAATGAAAAACTGTTTTTT
CASSTGQATNEKLFF
>.|TRBV28|TRBJ2-1|TRBD2
TGTGCCAGCAGTAAGGGACTAGCGGGCTACAATGAGCAGTTCTTC
CASSKGLAGYNEQFF